Listed below are T cell receptor beta chains from one sample, sequenced in a study of blood T cell repertoires in COVID-19. This table comes from immunoSEQ multiplex PCR, and its TCRdb copy is limited to in-frame clones, with some not included. Of under 150,000 clones in the sample, about 77% were seen once. Sequenced: peripheral blood. These receptors originate from a woman aged 50 to 60 with active or convalescent COVID-19. CDR3s include the opening cysteine and the closing phenylalanine or tryptophan. The D gene is left open where the match is weak. Not every row has a clone size; where given, it reads once, few, many or a size class.

j_gene	d_gene	v_gene	len	abundance	CDR3aa	CDR3nt
TRBJ1-4	NA	TRBV4-3	15	NA	CASSQNQGLNEKLFF	TGCGCCAGCAGCCAAAACCAGGGCCTTAATGAAAAACTGTTTTTT
TRBJ2-3	TRBD2	TRBV25-1	16	NA	CASSNPSGVGTDTQYF	TGTGCCAGCAGTAACCCTAGCGGGGTCGGTACAGATACGCAGTATTTT
TRBJ2-6	NA	TRBV2	18	NA	CASSEPTRTSSGANVLTF	TGTGCCAGCAGTGAACCCACTAGGACGAGCTCTGGGGCCAACGTCCTGACTTTC
TRBJ1-1	NA	TRBV19	15	NA	CASSRGGAVNTEAFF	TGTGCCAGTAGTAGGGGGGGCGCCGTGAACACTGAAGCTTTCTTT
TRBJ2-3	TRBD2	TRBV2	14	NA	CASSGLAGAGTQYF	TGTGCCAGCAGTGGGCTAGCGGGAGCGGGTACGCAGTATTTT
TRBJ1-5	TRBD1	TRBV6-1	17	NA	CASSAAGGPYSNQPQHF	TGTGCCAGCAGTGCTGCAGGGGGCCCTTATAGCAATCAGCCCCAGCATTTT
TRBJ1-3	TRBD1	TRBV7-8	17	NA	CASSPRTGVTSGNTIYF	TGTGCCAGCAGCCCCCGGACAGGGGTGACCTCTGGAAACACCATATATTTT
TRBJ2-7	TRBD1	TRBV7-2	15	NA	CASSMGQGASYEQYF	TGTGCCAGCAGCATGGGACAGGGGGCCTCCTACGAGCAGTACTTC
TRBJ2-3	TRBD2	TRBV9	15	NA	CASSASGRAGDTQYF	TGTGCCAGCAGCGCCAGCGGGAGGGCCGGAGATACGCAGTATTTT
TRBJ2-3	TRBD2	TRBV4-3	16	NA	CASSQERASGGDTQYF	TGCGCCAGCAGCCAAGAGAGGGCTAGCGGGGGGGATACGCAGTATTTT
TRBJ1-1	NA	TRBV30	13	NA	CAWRGFLRDRAFF	TGTGCCTGGAGAGGGTTCTTGCGAGACAGGGCTTTCTTT
TRBJ1-1	NA	TRBV7-9	13	NA	CASSPPLGTEAFF	TGTGCCAGCAGCCCTCCCCTAGGCACTGAAGCTTTCTTT
TRBJ2-1	TRBD2	TRBV12-3/TRBV12-4	11	NA	CASSQGGEGFF	TGTGCCAGCAGTCAGGGCGGGGAGGGATTCTTC
TRBJ2-5	TRBD2	TRBV6-6	15	NA	CASSSRTSRQETQYF	TGTGCCAGCAGTTCCCGGACTAGCCGGCAAGAGACCCAGTACTTC
TRBJ2-3	TRBD1	TRBV5-1	16	NA	CASSLAGGRGRDTQYF	TGCGCCAGCAGCTTGGCCGGCGGCAGGGGGAGAGATACGCAGTATTTT
TRBJ1-2	TRBD1	TRBV5-1	14	NA	CASSLVLTGNGYTF	TGCGCCAGCAGCTTGGTTCTGACAGGGAATGGCTACACCTTC
TRBJ2-7	TRBD2	TRBV28	15	NA	CASSATGTSVYEQYF	TGTGCCAGCAGTGCTACCGGGACTAGCGTCTACGAGCAGTACTTC
TRBJ2-2	TRBD2	TRBV7-2	14	many	CASRGRGRTGELFF	TGTGCCAGCAGAGGGAGGGGACGTACCGGGGAGCTGTTTTTT
TRBJ2-2	NA	TRBV6-5	14	NA	CASTPGVNGGELFF	TGTGCCAGCACCCCAGGGGTAAATGGCGGGGAGCTGTTTTTT
TRBJ2-1	NA	TRBV7-2	15	NA	CASSLDNLSYNEQFF	TGTGCCAGCAGCTTAGATAACTTATCCTACAATGAGCAGTTCTTC
TRBJ2-3	NA	TRBV24-1	16	NA	CATSDPRTSTADTQYF	TGTGCCACCAGCGATCCGAGGACATCAACAGCAGATACGCAGTATTTT
TRBJ2-1	TRBD1	TRBV30	15	NA	CAWTVGTGEYNEQFF	TGTGCCTGGACCGTCGGGACAGGGGAGTACAATGAGCAGTTCTTC
TRBJ2-3	TRBD2	TRBV13	17	NA	CASSLREGTSGTDTQYF	TGTGCCAGCAGCTTACGGGAAGGGACTAGCGGCACAGATACGCAGTATTTT
TRBJ2-3	TRBD2	TRBV6-5	15	NA	CASRTGLAFPDTQYF	TGTGCCAGCAGGACGGGACTAGCGTTTCCAGATACGCAGTATTTT
TRBJ1-1	NA	TRBV18	13	NA	CASSANGGTEAFF	TGTGCCAGCTCAGCTAATGGCGGCACTGAAGCTTTCTTT
TRBJ1-2	TRBD1	TRBV11-2	17	NA	CASSPGTGGASNYGYTF	TGTGCCAGCAGCCCGGGGACAGGGGGCGCTTCCAACTATGGCTACACCTTC
TRBJ1-1	NA	TRBV6-7	14	NA	CASSYSRQNTEAFF	TGTGCCAGCAGTTACTCGAGGCAAAACACTGAAGCTTTCTTT
TRBJ1-1	NA	TRBV7-3	14	NA	CASSAQGLNTEAFF	TGTGCCAGCAGCGCTCAGGGCTTGAACACTGAAGCTTTCTTT
TRBJ2-5	NA	TRBV7-2	13	few	CATAGAFGETQYF	TGTGCCACGGCGGGGGCCTTCGGGGAGACCCAGTACTTC
TRBJ2-3	TRBD2	TRBV4-2	17	NA	CASSQEPGLAGSDTQYF	TGTGCCAGCAGCCAAGAACCGGGACTAGCAGGGTCAGATACGCAGTATTTT
TRBJ2-1	TRBD2	TRBV14	15	few	CASSQVPGGYNEQFF	TGTGCCAGCAGCCAAGTGCCGGGGGGGTACAATGAGCAGTTCTTC
TRBJ1-3	NA	TRBV14	16	NA	CASSRMPPSSGNTIYF	TGTGCCAGCAGCCGCATGCCACCTAGCTCTGGAAACACCATATATTTT
TRBJ1-4	NA	TRBV19	17	NA	CASTERDTRPTNEKLFF	TGTGCCAGTACCGAACGGGACACTCGTCCAACTAATGAAAAACTGTTTTTT
TRBJ1-5	TRBD1	TRBV6-5	15	once	CASSHTDRVHQPQHF	TGTGCCAGCAGTCACACTGACAGGGTACATCAGCCCCAGCATTTT
TRBJ1-2	TRBD1	TRBV24-1	15	few	CATSDRGTASYGYTF	TGTGCCACCAGTGACCGCGGGACAGCCAGCTATGGCTACACCTTC
TRBJ1-6	NA	TRBV14	17	NA	CASSQGAGVRGNSPLHF	TGTGCCAGCAGCCAAGGGGCAGGGGTTCGGGGTAATTCACCCCTCCACTTT
TRBJ2-3	TRBD1	TRBV3-1/TRBV3-2	16	once	CASSQDRARGTDTQYF	TGTGCCAGCAGCCAAGATAGAGCCAGGGGGACAGATACGCAGTATTTT
TRBJ1-3	TRBD1	TRBV6-5	14	NA	CASSYTGVGNTIYF	TGTGCCAGCAGTTACACAGGGGTTGGAAACACCATATATTTT
TRBJ1-1	NA	TRBV18	15	NA	CASSLTLLLNTEAFF	TGTGCCAGCTCACTGACTCTCCTGTTGAACACTGAAGCTTTCTTT